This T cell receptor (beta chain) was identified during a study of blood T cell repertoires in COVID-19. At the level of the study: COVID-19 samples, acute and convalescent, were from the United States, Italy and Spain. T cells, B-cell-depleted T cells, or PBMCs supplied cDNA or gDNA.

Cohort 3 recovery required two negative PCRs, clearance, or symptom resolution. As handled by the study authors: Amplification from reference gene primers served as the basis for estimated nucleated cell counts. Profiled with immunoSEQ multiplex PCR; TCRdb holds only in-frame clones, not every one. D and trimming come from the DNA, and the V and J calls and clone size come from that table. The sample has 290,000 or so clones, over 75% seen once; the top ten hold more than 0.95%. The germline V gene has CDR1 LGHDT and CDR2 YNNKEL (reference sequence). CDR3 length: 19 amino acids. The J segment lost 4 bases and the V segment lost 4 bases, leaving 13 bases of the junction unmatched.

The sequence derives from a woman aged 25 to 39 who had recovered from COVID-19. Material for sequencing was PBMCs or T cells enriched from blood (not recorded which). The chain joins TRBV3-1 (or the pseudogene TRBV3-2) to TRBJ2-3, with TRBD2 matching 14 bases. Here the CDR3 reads CASSLGRRLAGGPADTQYF. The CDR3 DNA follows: TGTGCCAGCAGCCTCGGAAGGAGACTAGCGGGAGGGCCTGCAGATACGCAGTATTTT.